This T cell receptor beta chain was identified during a study of blood T cell repertoires in COVID-19. Overall study context: COVID-19 samples collected from the United States, Italy and Spain covered acute and convalescent phases. In each case, the material was cDNA or gDNA derived from T cells, B-cell-depleted T cells, or PBMCs.

How the authors handled the data: Amplified reference gene primers provided the basis for estimating nucleated cell counts. Assay used: immunoSEQ multiplex PCR; TCRdb lists only in-frame clones, some missing. That table gives V, J and clone size, and the DNA gave D and trimming. Of roughly 380,000 clones detected, about 90% appear once; the ten largest clones hold 2.5% to 3%. V dropped 1 base and J dropped 8 bases, with 18 bases sitting between them. Germline lookup yields CDR1 WNHNN and CDR2 SYGVQD (reference sequence). The CDR3 has 16 residues. Participant ages covered about 18 to 90 years across 20 to 25 US areas.

Source material: PBMCs or T cells enriched from blood (not recorded which). The sequence was collected from a woman aged 25 to 39 who had recovered from COVID-19. The chain links TRBV10-1 to TRBJ2-1; D might be TRBD2 (6 bases). The CDR3 bases are TGCGCCAGCAGTGAGTTGGTTAGCGGCGGGTGCGATGAGCAGTTCTTC. This encodes CASSELVSGGCDEQFF.